This T cell receptor beta chain emerged from a study of shared clonotypes between healthy human individuals. General study findings and limits: The genetic and exposure-history diversity represented was limited by few donors.

V lost 0 bases and J lost 7; bases outside the gene matches: 3. The CDR3 has 16 amino acids. Germline V gene lookup returns CDR1 MNHNY and CDR2 SVGAGI (reference sequence). Profiled with immunoSEQ multiplex PCR; TCRdb holds only in-frame clones, not every one. The profile shows about 2.4 million clones, approximately 93% of them singletons. As regards this clone: Its antigen is as yet unknown. Other DNA sequences in this sample translate to the same CDR3.

This rearrangement joins TRBV6-6 to TRBJ2-1, with TRBD2 matching over 13 bases. The TCR sequence derives from a man aged 18 to 30 in good health. Some clones in this sample may be carry-over from other donors' samples. The sample taken for sequencing was naive CD4+ T cells from PBMCs. Subset reported: CD45RA+ positively selected. The CDR3 coding sequence is TGTGCCAGCAGTTACTCGGGACTAGCGGGAAGGAATGAGCAGTTCTTC. It specifies CASSYSGLAGRNEQFF.